This T cell receptor beta chain was sequenced during a study of blood T cell repertoires in COVID-19. This table comes from immunoSEQ multiplex PCR, and its TCRdb copy is limited to in-frame clones, with some not included. Of roughly 22,000 clones listed, 70% to 90% are singletons. This clone was seen a few times. Trimming cost V 2 bases and J 0 bases, with 4 bases left between them. Germline V gives CDR1 LGHDT, CDR2 YNNKEL (reference sequence). The CDR3 loop spans 13 amino acids. Sequenced material: peripheral blood. This chain links TRBV3-1 (or the pseudogene TRBV3-2) with TRBJ1-1; D not resolved. This sequence was found in a woman in her sixties or seventies with COVID-19, enrolled during active disease. CDR3 amino acids: CASSQTMNTEAFF. DNA for the CDR3: TGTGCCAGCAGCCAAACAATGAACACTGAAGCTTTCTTT.